This is a list of T cell receptor beta chains from one sample in a study of CD8 T cells in Susac syndrome. Using its own MiXCR run on the immunoSEQ multiplex PCR reads, TCRdb lists one record per CDR3 protein. Among some 190,000 distinct CDR3 sequences, 95% were seen once, and the ten largest hold approximately 0.1%. Sequenced input: CD4+ T cells from PBMCs. All receptors derive from a human donor in good health. The CDR3 runs from the conserved cysteine through the conserved F or W. The D gene is left open where the match is weak. Some rows have no size entry. The others give once, few or many, or a class for an expanded clone.

size,V,D,J,DNA,CDR3
NA,TRBV3-1,NA,TRBJ1-5,TGTGCCAGCAGCCGAGGAATAACAGGGTATAGCAATCAGCCCCAGCATTTT,CASSRGITGYSNQPQHF
NA,TRBV20-1,NA,TRBJ2-1,TGCAGTGCTAACCGTCCTAGGTCCTCCTACAATGAGCAGTTCTTC,CSANRPRSSYNEQFF
NA,TRBV9,NA,TRBJ1-1,TGTGCCAGCAGTACGGCTGTGATGAACACTGAAGCTTTCTTT,CASSTAVMNTEAFF
NA,TRBV20-1,TRBD1,TRBJ1-4,TGCAGTGCTACCCGGGACAGGGCTAATGAAAAACTGTTTTTT,CSATRDRANEKLFF
NA,TRBV20-1,TRBD2,TRBJ2-2,TGCAGTGCTAGATCCTTCATGACTAGCGGGCTGGGCACCGGGGAGCTGTTTTTT,CSARSFMTSGLGTGELFF
once,TRBV7-8,NA,TRBJ1-2,TGTGCCAGCAGCTCGAGGGCAGCTAACTATGGCTACACCTTC,CASSSRAANYGYTF
NA,TRBV24-1,NA,TRBJ1-1,TGTGCCACCAGTGAGAGGGGCGGCCTCGCTGAAGCTTTCTTT,CATSERGGLAEAFF
NA,TRBV20-1,NA,TRBJ2-7,TGCAGTGCCCGGCCCCCAGTGTGGGGTTCCTACGAGCAGTACTTC,CSARPPVWGSYEQYF
NA,TRBV5-1,TRBD2,TRBJ2-1,TGCGCCAGCAGTACCTCCAGCGGGAGTCGCAATGAGCAGTTCTTC,CASSTSSGSRNEQFF
NA,TRBV29-1,TRBD1,TRBJ2-5,TGCAGCGCCCAGACAGGGGGAGAGACCCAGTACTTC,CSAQTGGETQYF
once,TRBV2,NA,TRBJ2-5,TGTGCCAGCAGTGCGGACGGCCAAGAGACCCAGTACTTC,CASSADGQETQYF
NA,TRBV12-3/TRBV12-4,NA,TRBJ2-1,TGTGCCAGCAGTTTGGGAGGGGGCCGATTCAATGAGCAGTTCTTC,CASSLGGGRFNEQFF
NA,TRBV29-1,NA,TRBJ2-6,TGCAGCGTTTCGAGGTCTGGGGCCAACGTCCTGACTTTC,CSVSRSGANVLTF
NA,TRBV23-1,NA,TRBJ2-2,TGCGCCAGCAGTCAGGACCCGAACACCGGGGAGCTGTTTTTT,CASSQDPNTGELFF
NA,TRBV6-2/TRBV6-3,NA,TRBJ1-1,TGTGCCAGCAGTTATACCAGGGACCTCCTTGAAGCTTTCTTT,CASSYTRDLLEAFF
NA,TRBV30,NA,TRBJ2-2,TGTGCCTGGATGGGGGGGAACACCGGGGAGCTGTTTTTT,CAWMGGNTGELFF
NA,TRBV29-1,NA,TRBJ2-2,TGCAGCGTTGGTCACACCGGGGAGCTGTTTTTT,CSVGHTGELFF
NA,TRBV27,NA,TRBJ1-6,TGTGCCAGCCGGCGAGGTCTAACCGATTCACCCCTCCACTTT,CASRRGLTDSPLHF
NA,TRBV28,NA,TRBJ1-5,TGTGCCAGCAGTTTAGGAGGGGTTCAGCCCCAGCATTTT,CASSLGGVQPQHF
NA,TRBV6-5,NA,TRBJ1-5,TGTGCCAGCAGTCCGAACGGTCAGCCCCAGCATTTT,CASSPNGQPQHF
NA,TRBV20-1,NA,TRBJ2-5,TGCAGTGCTAGACAGATCGGGAGCAGACATGGGACCCAGTACTTC,CSARQIGSRHGTQYF
NA,TRBV2,NA,TRBJ2-7,TGTGCCAGCAGTGGGCGGACTGCCAGCCACGAGCAGTACTTC,CASSGRTASHEQYF
once,TRBV20-1,TRBD2,TRBJ2-7,TGCAGTGCTAAGGCTAGCGGGGGAACCTACGAGCAGTACTTC,CSAKASGGTYEQYF
NA,TRBV7-9,TRBD1,TRBJ2-7,TGTGCCAGCAGCAAAGGTTCCGGGACAGGAATCGAGCAGTACTTC,CASSKGSGTGIEQYF
NA,TRBV6-4,NA,TRBJ1-1,TGTGCCAGCAGTGACTCGCCGGGAACGACTGAAGCTTTCTTT,CASSDSPGTTEAFF
few,TRBV3-1,NA,TRBJ2-2,TGTGCCAGCTCCGGGGGCACCGGGGAGCTGTTTTTT,CASSGGTGELFF
NA,TRBV2,NA,TRBJ2-5,TGTGCCAGCCGCCGGGGGTCCGAAGAGACCCAGTACTTC,CASRRGSEETQYF
NA,TRBV7-9,TRBD2,TRBJ2-1,TGTGCCAGCAGCTTTGGACTAGCAATTATGGATGAGCAGTTCTTC,CASSFGLAIMDEQFF
NA,TRBV29-1,NA,TRBJ1-4,TGCAGCGCTAGACTACGTCGGGAAAAACTGTTTTTT,CSARLRREKLFF
NA,TRBV29-1,NA,TRBJ1-1,TGCAGCGTCACACAGGGAAACACTGAAGCTTTCTTT,CSVTQGNTEAFF
NA,TRBV7-2,NA,TRBJ2-3,TGTGCCAGCAGCTTCTCGCGGACAAGCACAGATACGCAGTATTTT,CASSFSRTSTDTQYF
once,TRBV6-6,NA,TRBJ2-1,TGTGCCAGCAGCCGTGTTGATGAGCAGTTCTTC,CASSRVDEQFF
NA,TRBV12-3/TRBV12-4,NA,TRBJ1-1,TGTGCCAGCAGTTTTATGGCGGGCGGGGACACTGAAGCTTTCTTT,CASSFMAGGDTEAFF
NA,TRBV9,TRBD1,TRBJ1-2,TGTGCCAGCAGCGTAGGACAGGGGGCACAGTATGGCTACACCTTC,CASSVGQGAQYGYTF
NA,TRBV12-3/TRBV12-4,NA,TRBJ2-3,TGTGCCAGCAGTACCACCTCGACAGGCACGCAGTATTTT,CASSTTSTGTQYF
NA,TRBV5-1,NA,TRBJ1-5,TGCGCCAGCCTACCCAGGACCCAGCATTTT,CASLPRTQHF
NA,TRBV7-2,TRBD2,TRBJ2-5,TGTGCCAGCAGCTTAGGGGCTAGCGGGGGTCTACGAGAGACCCAGTACTTC,CASSLGASGGLRETQYF
NA,TRBV6-1,NA,TRBJ1-4,TGTGCCAGCAGAAGAGAGCCGGCAGGTGAAAAACTGTTTTTT,CASRREPAGEKLFF
NA,TRBV7-9,NA,TRBJ1-5,TGTGCCAGCAGTAGTGGGGTTTATCGGCCCCAGCATTTT,CASSSGVYRPQHF
NA,TRBV11-2,TRBD1,TRBJ2-2,TGTGCCAGCAGCTCACAGGGGGCTGTCGGGGAGCTGTTTTTT,CASSSQGAVGELFF
NA,TRBV12-3/TRBV12-4,NA,TRBJ1-5,TGTGCCAGCAGTTTACAGGAGGTGGGTCAGCCCCAGCATTTT,CASSLQEVGQPQHF
NA,TRBV4-3,TRBD1,TRBJ1-2,TGCGCCAGCCGTCCGGGGACAGGAAATTCCTACACCTTC,CASRPGTGNSYTF
NA,TRBV7-2,NA,TRBJ2-3,TGTGCCAGCAGCTTGGGTACGCAGTATTTT,CASSLGTQYF
NA,TRBV3-1,NA,TRBJ2-7,TGTGCCAGCAGCCAATGGGACGGAAGTGCCTACGAGCAGTACTTC,CASSQWDGSAYEQYF
NA,TRBV20-1,TRBD1,TRBJ2-5,TGCAGTGCTAGAGTGGGACAGGGGTCGAAGACCCAGTACTTC,CSARVGQGSKTQYF
NA,TRBV29-1,NA,TRBJ1-2,TGCAGCGTTGGCGATAACTATGGCTACACCTTC,CSVGDNYGYTF
NA,TRBV20-1,TRBD2,TRBJ2-3,TGCAGTGCCCCGGCTTTAGCGGGGAGCGGGCATACGCAGTATTTT,CSAPALAGSGHTQYF
once,TRBV29-1,NA,TRBJ1-1,TGCAGCGGGGCGTCGGGGGCTGAAGCTTTCTTT,CSGASGAEAFF
NA,TRBV24-1,NA,TRBJ2-1,TGTGCCACCTCAAAACGGGATTCCTACGATGAGCAGTTCTTC,CATSKRDSYDEQFF
NA,TRBV29-1,NA,TRBJ2-7,TGCAGCGTTTTCTACGAGCAGTACTTC,CSVFYEQYF